This passage covers 21 T cell receptor beta chains from one sample sequenced in a study of blood T cell repertoires in COVID-19. The assay was immunoSEQ multiplex PCR, and TCRdb's table has in-frame clones only and misses some. This sample yields 55,000 to 90,000 clones, of which 85% to 90% are seen a single time; almost 4% belongs to the top ten. The sample consisted of peripheral blood. The receptor set was obtained from a man aged 65-85 years with active COVID-19.

This rearrangement joins TRBV24-1 to TRBJ2-1; 8 bases line up with TRBD2. Germline V CDR1 and CDR2: KGHDR, SFDVKD. CDR3 size: 15 residues. J gave up 1 base and V 8 bases, and 6 bases lay outside the gene matches. The CDR3 here is CATNMAGGSYNEQFF. DNA of the CDR3: TGTGCCACCAACATGGCGGGAGGATCCTACAATGAGCAGTTCTTC.

The chain employs TRBV7-2 and TRBJ2-3; a weak D match, TRBD2 (5 bases). Germline V gives CDR1 SGHTA, CDR2 FQGNSA. This CDR3 spans 14 amino acids. V lost 5 bases, J lost 1 base, and 10 bases lay in between. Written as DNA, the CDR3 is TGTGCCAGCAGCGAAGTTAGCGGCACAGATACGCAGTATTTT. Its translation is CASSEVSGTDTQYF.

This chain links TRBV3-1 (or the pseudogene TRBV3-2) with TRBJ2-1; 7 nucleotides align to TRBD2. Germline V lookup: CDR1 LGHDT, CDR2 YNNKEL (reference sequence). The ends lost 4 bases at V and 5 bases at J; junction bases unmatched: 8. The CDR3 is 15 residues long. Written as DNA, the CDR3 is TGTGCCAGCAGCCCCCCGGGACTACGGGACAATGAGCAGTTCTTC. This translates into CASSPPGLRDNEQFF.

The gene calls are TRBV10-1 and TRBJ1-1; 8 bases fit TRBD1. Germline CDR1 is WNHNN and CDR2 is SYGVQD (reference sequence). J lost 5 bases, V lost 7 bases, and 9 bases had no gene match. This CDR3 has 14 amino acids. CDR3 sequence reads: CASTPRQGRTEAFF. CDR3 bases: TGCGCCAGCACCCCAAGACAGGGGAGGACTGAAGCTTTCTTT.

The genes are TRBV9 and TRBJ1-1; 11 bases align to TRBD1. V lost 3 bases, J lost 3 bases, and 4 bases stayed unmatched. CDR1 and CDR2 from the germline V gene are SGDLS and YYNGEE. CDR3 length equals 15 residues. The CDR3 here is CASSAGTGGYTEAFF. The CDR3 DNA sequence: TGTGCCAGCAGCGCGGGGACAGGGGGGTACACTGAAGCTTTCTTT. The variable domain in full, with the rest retrieved from reference TRBV9 and TRBJ1-1, is DSGVTQTPKHLITATGQRVTLRCSPRSGDLSVYWYQQSLDQGLQFLIQYYNGEERAKGNILERFSAQQFPDLHSELNLSSLELGDSALYFCASSAGTGGYTEAFFGQGTRLTVV.

The rearrangement joins TRBV10-3 to TRBJ2-4; D might be TRBD1 (6 bases). In germline, CDR1 is ENHRY, CDR2 SYGVKD. The germline V and J ends were trimmed by 8 bases and 1 base, with 18 bases remaining between them. This CDR3 is built from 16 residues. The CDR3 coding sequence is TGTGCCATCGCGAGAGGGGGATTGGGGGCCAAAAACATTCAGTACTTC. This translates into CAIARGGLGAKNIQYF.

The chain has TRBV5-6 and TRBJ2-5, with a tentative D call TRBD2 (5 bases). V was cut by 0 bases and J by 5 bases, with 8 bases left in between. CDR3 length: 13 residues. From germline, CDR1 is SGHDT and CDR2 YYEEEE. CDR3 DNA sequence: TGTGCCAGCAGCTTGGCTGCGGGCGAGACCCAGTACTTC. Protein product: CASSLAAGETQYF. Filled out from reference TRBV5-6 and TRBJ2-5, the complete variable domain reads DAGVTQSPTHLIKTRGQQVTLRCSPKSGHDTVSWYQQALGQGPQFIFQYYEEEERQRGNFPDRFSGHQFPNYSSELNVNALLLGDSALYLCASSLAAGETQYFGPGTRLLVL.

V usage is TRBV7-9 and J usage is TRBJ2-2; the match to TRBD2 covers 13 bases. The germline CDR1 and CDR2 sequences are SEHNR and FQNEAQ (reference sequence). The V gene end was trimmed by 1 base and the J gene end by 1 base; junction bases not matched to a gene: 3. CDR3 size: 18 residues. CDR3 sequence (DNA): TGTGCCAGCAGCTTAGGACGGACTAGCGGGAGGAACACCGGGGAGCTGTTTTTT. Amino acids: CASSLGRTSGRNTGELFF.

This clone was detected only once. The rearrangement links TRBV11-2 to TRBJ2-2, with TRBD2 matching over 11 bases. The CDR3 is made up of 16 amino acids. V lost 5 bases to trimming and J lost 1 base; unmatched junction nucleotides: 3. Germline CDR1 SGHAT, CDR2 FQNNGV. The CDR3 spells CASSQGTSGNTGELFF. CDR3 nucleotide sequence: TGTGCCAGCAGCCAAGGGACTAGCGGGAACACCGGGGAGCTGTTTTTT. The entire variable domain, with the rest obtained from reference TRBV11-2 and TRBJ2-2, is as follows: EAGVAQSPRYKIIEKRQSVAFWCNPISGHATLYWYQQILGQGPKLLIQFQNNGVVDDSQLPKDRFSAERLKGVDSTLKIQPAKLEDSAVYLCASSQGTSGNTGELFFGEGSRLTVL.

This chain connects TRBV3-1 (or the pseudogene TRBV3-2) to TRBJ2-3; TRBD2 is a possible D gene (5 bases). Between the trimmed V and J ends, which lost 2 bases and 2 bases, there was a span of 17 bases. The CDR3 sequence is 17 residues long. Germline CDR1 is LGHDT and CDR2 is YNNKEL (reference sequence). CDR3: CASSQPNSPGYTDTQYF. CDR3 nucleotide sequence: TGTGCCAGCAGCCAACCAAACTCCCCGGGATACACAGATACGCAGTATTTT.

This clone occurred a few times. V gene TRBV6-4 combines with J gene TRBJ2-3; D might be TRBD2 (5 bases). The CDR3 sequence is 14 residues long. V dropped 3 bases and J dropped 5 bases, with 12 bases sitting between them. The germline V gene has CDR1 MRHNA and CDR2 SNTAGT. CDR3 amino acids: CASSESGGRDTQYF. CDR3 nucleotides: TGTGCCAGCAGTGAGTCGGGTGGGAGAGATACGCAGTATTTT.

This sequence joins TRBV5-1 and TRBJ2-3; TRBD2 might be the D (6 bases). V was clipped by 4 bases and J by 6 bases, with 18 bases between them. The V gene's germline CDR1 is SGHRS and CDR2 YFSETQ. The length of the CDR3 is 15 residues. The CDR3 protein is CASSRTSPPGDTQYF. CDR3 sequence (DNA): TGCGCCAGCAGCCGCACTAGCCCCCCCGGGGATACGCAGTATTTT.

A single count supports this clone. The genes are TRBV27 and TRBJ1-5; no definite D call. This CDR3 has 16 residues. V lost 6 bases to trimming and J lost 0 bases, with 15 bases between them. The germline gives CDR1 MNHEY, CDR2 SMNVEV (reference sequence). This chain's CDR3 is CASSVGPGYSNQPQHF. The CDR3 region has the DNA TGTGCCAGCAGCGTGGGTCCGGGTTATAGCAATCAGCCCCAGCATTTT.

The CDR3 reads CASSTAALTYEQYF. In DNA, the CDR3 is TGTGCCAGCAGCACCGCGGCCCTGACCTACGAGCAGTACTTC. The rearrangement joins TRBV27 to TRBJ2-7; no clear D. Germline V gene sequence: CDR1 MNHEY, CDR2 SMNVEV (reference sequence). Trimming took off 6 bases at V and 2 bases at J, with 14 bases between the two ends. The CDR3 runs 14 residues.

V gene TRBV5-1 combines with J gene TRBJ2-7; D may be TRBD1 (6 bases). This CDR3 has 15 amino acids. Germline-derived CDR1 and CDR2 are SGHRS and YFSETQ. The V and J ends lost 1 base and 3 bases respectively, with 14 bases between them. Here the CDR3 DNA reads TGCGCCAGCAGCTTGTTGGGGACACCCCGCTACGAGCAGTACTTC. It codes for CASSLLGTPRYEQYF.

CDR3 DNA: TGTGCCAGCAGCTTGGCCTGGGGCACCGGGGAGACCCAGTACTTC. Translating gives CASSLAWGTGETQYF. This rearrangement joins TRBV5-6 to TRBJ2-5, with D possibly matching TRBD1 (5 bases). CDR3 length: 15 amino acids. From germline, CDR1 is SGHDT and CDR2 YYEEEE. Trimming stripped 0 bases from V and 5 bases from J, with 14 bases between.

This chain uses TRBV2 with TRBJ1-2; D is possibly TRBD1 (6 bases). The CDR3 has 12 amino acids. The germline V gene encodes CDR1 SNHLY and CDR2 FYNNEI. Trimming shortened V by 5 bases and J by 8 bases, and 12 bases separated the two germline ends. The CDR3 here is CASSPRTVGYTF. For the CDR3, the DNA is TGTGCCAGCAGTCCCCGGACAGTCGGCTACACCTTC.

This chain joins TRBV6-4 and TRBJ2-1; 10 bases are a match to TRBD1. J gave up 9 bases and V 4 bases, and 9 bases lay outside the gene matches. The CDR3 sequence is 15 residues long. Germline V lookup: CDR1 MRHNA, CDR2 SNTAGT. CDR3: CASSAGGQGWSEQFF. CDR3 sequence (DNA): TGTGCCAGCAGTGCCGGGGGACAGGGGTGGTCTGAGCAGTTCTTC.

This chain links TRBV25-1 with TRBJ2-1; 7 bases are shared with TRBD2. CDR1 is MGHDK and CDR2 is SYGVNS in the germline V gene. J gave up 3 bases and V 0 bases, and 5 bases lay outside the gene matches. The CDR3 runs to 16 residues. The CDR3 sequence is CASSEYGLAVYNEQFF. The CDR3 nucleotides read TGTGCCAGCAGTGAATATGGGCTAGCGGTCTACAATGAGCAGTTCTTC.

The chain has TRBV6-5 and TRBJ2-5; tentatively, D is TRBD1 (6 bases). Germline CDR1 MNHEY, CDR2 SVGAGI. Trimming took off 0 bases at V and 5 bases at J, with 10 bases between the two ends. The CDR3 has 14 residues. CDR3 nucleotide sequence: TGTGCCAGCAGTTACTCGACAGGTGGGGAGACCCAGTACTTC. Encoded protein: CASSYSTGGETQYF.

The gene calls are TRBV4-3 and TRBJ2-3; maybe TRBD1 (6 bases). CDR3 length equals 19 residues. The germline CDR1 and CDR2 sequences are LGHNA and YSLEER. The V end was cut by 0 bases, the J end by 3 bases, with 22 bases between. The CDR3, as DNA: TGCGCCAGCAGCCAAGATCTTGGGCGGACAGCCCTACCAACAGATACGCAGTATTTT. This sequence encodes CASSQDLGRTALPTDTQYF.